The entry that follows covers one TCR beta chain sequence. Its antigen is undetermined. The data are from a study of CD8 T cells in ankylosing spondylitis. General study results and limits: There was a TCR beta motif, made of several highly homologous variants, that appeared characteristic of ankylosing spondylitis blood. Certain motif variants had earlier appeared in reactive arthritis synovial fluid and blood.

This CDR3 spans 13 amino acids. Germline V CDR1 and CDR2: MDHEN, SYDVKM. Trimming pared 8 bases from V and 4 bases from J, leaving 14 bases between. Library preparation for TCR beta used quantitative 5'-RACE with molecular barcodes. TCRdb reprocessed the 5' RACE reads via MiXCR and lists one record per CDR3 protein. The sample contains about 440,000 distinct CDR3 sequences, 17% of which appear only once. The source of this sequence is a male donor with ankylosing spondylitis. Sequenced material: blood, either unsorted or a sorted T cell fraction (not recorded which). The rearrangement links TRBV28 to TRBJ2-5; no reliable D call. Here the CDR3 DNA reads TGTGCCAGCCAGGAATCAGCCCCAGAGACCCAGTACTTC. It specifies CASQESAPETQYF.